These T cell receptor beta chains were read from a single sample in a study of CXCR3-negative and CXCR3-positive naive CD8 T cells. TCRdb re-called the 5' RACE reads and shows each CDR3 protein once, DNA omitted. The sample is made up of about 130,000 distinct CDR3 sequences, and the top ten hold approximately 0.3% of it. Sequencing was done on a sample of naive CXCR3- CD8+ T cells from blood. These receptors originate from a human donor in good health. Some clones in this sample may be carry-over from other donors' samples. Each CDR3 is given with its conserved first and last residue.

v_call: TRBV4-1; j_call: TRBJ2-7; cdr3_aa: CASSQVTRIVEQYF
v_call: TRBV27; j_call: TRBJ2-5; cdr3_aa: CASWGRPFQETQYF
v_call: TRBV4-1; j_call: TRBJ2-7; cdr3_aa: CASSPGRISYEQYF
v_call: TRBV7-3; j_call: TRBJ2-2; cdr3_aa: CASSGPRYANTGELFF
v_call: TRBV7-6; j_call: TRBJ2-7; cdr3_aa: CASSGQKLFTHEQYF
v_call: TRBV6-6; j_call: TRBJ1-2; cdr3_aa: CASTWDTTRGYTF
v_call: TRBV29-1; j_call: TRBJ2-7; cdr3_aa: CSVVQDRGVYYEQYF
v_call: TRBV5-6; j_call: TRBJ1-4; cdr3_aa: CASSQSAEAPAYNEKLFF
v_call: TRBV5-5; j_call: TRBJ2-7; cdr3_aa: CATSLVAVDYEQYF
v_call: TRBV25-1; j_call: TRBJ2-1; cdr3_aa: CASRDADSNEQFF
v_call: TRBV25-1; j_call: TRBJ2-7; cdr3_aa: CASSEFGFYEQYF
v_call: TRBV7-9; j_call: TRBJ2-1; cdr3_aa: CASKEQGSSYNEQFF
v_call: TRBV7-6; j_call: TRBJ2-1; cdr3_aa: CASSSLGLLYNEQFF
v_call: TRBV12-3/TRBV12-4; j_call: TRBJ1-2; cdr3_aa: CASSRRPGDYGYTF
v_call: TRBV7-8; j_call: TRBJ2-7; cdr3_aa: CASSLSTAGAVYEQYF
v_call: TRBV21-1; j_call: TRBJ2-2; cdr3_aa: CASSYFRDRGLVGELFF
v_call: TRBV4-3; j_call: TRBJ1-4; cdr3_aa: CASSQVHNRVNEKLFF
v_call: TRBV29-1; j_call: TRBJ2-1; cdr3_aa: CSVEGGRIYNEQFF
v_call: TRBV6-2/TRBV6-3; j_call: TRBJ2-3; cdr3_aa: CASSYWAEPTDTQYF
v_call: TRBV5-5; j_call: TRBJ2-3; cdr3_aa: CASSAGTLRVADTQYF
v_call: TRBV7-9; j_call: TRBJ2-1; cdr3_aa: CASSFDPDRGNEQFF
v_call: TRBV9; j_call: TRBJ2-1; cdr3_aa: CASSVEGSEQFF
v_call: TRBV12-3/TRBV12-4; j_call: TRBJ2-1; cdr3_aa: CASSRREVPAQFF
v_call: TRBV21-1; j_call: TRBJ2-7; cdr3_aa: CASSKRKGYEQYF
v_call: TRBV12-5; j_call: TRBJ2-7; cdr3_aa: CASGLFRGYEQYF
v_call: TRBV14; j_call: TRBJ2-1; cdr3_aa: CASSQPRQGLSSYNEQFF
v_call: TRBV5-1; j_call: TRBJ2-5; cdr3_aa: CASSLALAPGATSGEYQETQYF